This TCR beta chain derives from a study of vaccination and CD4 T cells after COVID-19. Study in general: Participants were vaccinated with two doses, given as either BNT162b2 or mRNA-1273 vaccine. Taking of post-vaccine samples occurred a median approximately 70 days after dose two (range 14 to 241).

General study results and limits: The median SARS-CoV-2-reactive clonotype number increased from approximately 21 to 38, without statistical significance.

The V end was cut by 5 bases, the J end by 3 bases, with 13 bases between. Germline CDR1 is MDHEN and CDR2 is SYDVKM. The CDR3 runs to 14 residues. The Oncomine TCR Beta short-read assay was applied to DNA of cultured CD4+ T cells. The authors extracted genomic DNA from cultured CD4+ T cells. TCRdb called the PCR reads again in MiXCR, with one record for every CDR3 protein. This sample has around 20,000 distinct CDR3 sequences, with 60% to 80% found just once. A remark on this clonotype: Its antigen is as yet unknown.

As for treatment: approximately 9-day PBMC culture with coronavirus spike peptide pools or control peptides (ViraFEST assay). The rearrangement uses TRBV28 and TRBJ1-1; D may be TRBD1 (6 bases). The TCR was taken from a human donor who had recovered from COVID-19. Sequences were obtained from CD4+ T cells from blood, cultured in vitro. The CDR3 here is CASSLRGGDTEAFF. In DNA, the CDR3 is TGTGCCAGCAGTCTCCGAGGGGGAGACACTGAAGCTTTCTTT.